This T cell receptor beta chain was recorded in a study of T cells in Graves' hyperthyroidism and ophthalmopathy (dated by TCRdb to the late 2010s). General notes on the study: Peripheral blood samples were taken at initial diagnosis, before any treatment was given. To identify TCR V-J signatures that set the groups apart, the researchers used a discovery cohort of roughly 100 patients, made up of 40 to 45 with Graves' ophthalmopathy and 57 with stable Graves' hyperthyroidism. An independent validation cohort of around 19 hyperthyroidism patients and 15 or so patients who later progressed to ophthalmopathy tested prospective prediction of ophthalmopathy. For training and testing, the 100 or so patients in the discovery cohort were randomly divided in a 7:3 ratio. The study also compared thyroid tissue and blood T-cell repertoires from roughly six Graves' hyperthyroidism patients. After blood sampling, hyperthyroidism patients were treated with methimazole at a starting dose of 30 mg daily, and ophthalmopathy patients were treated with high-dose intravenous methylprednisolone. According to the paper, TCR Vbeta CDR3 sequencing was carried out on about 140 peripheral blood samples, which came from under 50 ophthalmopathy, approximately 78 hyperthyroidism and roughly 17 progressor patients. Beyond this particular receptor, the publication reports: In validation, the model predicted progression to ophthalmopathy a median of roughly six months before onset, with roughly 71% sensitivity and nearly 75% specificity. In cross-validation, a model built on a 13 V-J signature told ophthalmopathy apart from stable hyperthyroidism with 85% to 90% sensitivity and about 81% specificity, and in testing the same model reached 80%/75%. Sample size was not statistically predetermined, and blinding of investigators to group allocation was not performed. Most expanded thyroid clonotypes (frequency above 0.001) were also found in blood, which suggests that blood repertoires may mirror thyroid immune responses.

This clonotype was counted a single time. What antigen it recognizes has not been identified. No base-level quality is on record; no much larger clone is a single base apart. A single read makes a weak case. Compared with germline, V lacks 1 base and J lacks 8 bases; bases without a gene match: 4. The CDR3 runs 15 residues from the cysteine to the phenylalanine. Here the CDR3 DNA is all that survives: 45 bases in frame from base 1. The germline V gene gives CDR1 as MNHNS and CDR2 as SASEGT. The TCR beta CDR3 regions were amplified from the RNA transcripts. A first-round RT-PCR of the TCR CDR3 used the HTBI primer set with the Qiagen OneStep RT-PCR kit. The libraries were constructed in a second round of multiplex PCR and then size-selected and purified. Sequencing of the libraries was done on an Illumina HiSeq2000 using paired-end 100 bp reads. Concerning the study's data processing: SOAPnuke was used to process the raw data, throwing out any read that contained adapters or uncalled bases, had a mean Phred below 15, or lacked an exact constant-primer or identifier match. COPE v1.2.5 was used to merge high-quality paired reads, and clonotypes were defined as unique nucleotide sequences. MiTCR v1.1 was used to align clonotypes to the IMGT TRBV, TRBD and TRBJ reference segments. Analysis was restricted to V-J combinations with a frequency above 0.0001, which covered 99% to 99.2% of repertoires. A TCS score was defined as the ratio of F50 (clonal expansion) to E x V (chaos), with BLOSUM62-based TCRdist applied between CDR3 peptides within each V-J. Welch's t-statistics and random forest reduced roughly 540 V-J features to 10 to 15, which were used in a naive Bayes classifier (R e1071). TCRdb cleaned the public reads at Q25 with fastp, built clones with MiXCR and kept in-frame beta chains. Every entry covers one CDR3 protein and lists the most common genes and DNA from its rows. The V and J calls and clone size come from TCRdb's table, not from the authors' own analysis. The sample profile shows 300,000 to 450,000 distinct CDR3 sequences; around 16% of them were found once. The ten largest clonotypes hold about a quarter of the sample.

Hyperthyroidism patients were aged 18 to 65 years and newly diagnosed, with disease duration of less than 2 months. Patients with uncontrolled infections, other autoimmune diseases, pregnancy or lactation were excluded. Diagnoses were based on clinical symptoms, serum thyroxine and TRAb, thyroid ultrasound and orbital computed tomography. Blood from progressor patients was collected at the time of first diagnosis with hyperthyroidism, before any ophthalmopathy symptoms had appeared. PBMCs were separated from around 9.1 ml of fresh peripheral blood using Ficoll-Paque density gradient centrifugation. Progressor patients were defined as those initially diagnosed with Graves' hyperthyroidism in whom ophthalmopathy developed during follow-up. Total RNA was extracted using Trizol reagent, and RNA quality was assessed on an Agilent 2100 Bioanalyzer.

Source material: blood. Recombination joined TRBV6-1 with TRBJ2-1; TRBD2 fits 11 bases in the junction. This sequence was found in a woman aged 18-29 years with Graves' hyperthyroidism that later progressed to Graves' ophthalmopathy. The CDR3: CASSEVAGGLDEQFF. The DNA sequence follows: TGTGCCAGCAGTGAAGTAGCGGGGGGGTTGGATGAGCAGTTCTTC.